The present T cell receptor (beta chain) was sequenced within a study of blood T cell repertoires in COVID-19. This clone appeared once. Data came from immunoSEQ multiplex PCR; TCRdb stores just in-frame clones and leaves some out. This sample has about 130,000 clones, with roughly four fifths found just once. The V gene's germline CDR1 is LNHNV and CDR2 YYDKDF (reference sequence). CDR3 length: 14 amino acids. V lost 0 bases and J 4 bases, leaving 10 bases between the germline ends. The sample comprised peripheral blood. This chain links TRBV15 with TRBJ2-7; a weak D match, TRBD2 (5 bases). The TCR sequence derives from a woman of 80 years or more with acute or convalescent COVID-19. CDR3 nucleotides: TGTGCCACCAGCAGAGATCTTCGCGGGTACGAGCAGTACTTC. Residues: CATSRDLRGYEQYF.